A selection of T cell receptor beta chains follows, all from one sample in a study of metastatic and nonmetastatic thyroid tumors. TCRdb re-called clones via MiXCR from the PCR reads. The profile shows roughly 36,000 clones, 25% to 30% of them singletons. Sequenced material: blood. The origin of the receptors is a female donor with papillary thyroid cancer or a benign thyroid nodule (not recorded which). Some clones in this sample may be carry-over from other donors' samples. The CDR3 runs from the conserved cysteine through the conserved F or W. The D gene is left open where the match is weak. Where a row states a size, it is once, few, many or the class of an expanded clone; other rows omit it.

TRBD1,TRBV28,many,TRBJ1-2,CASSRLGQGDGYTF,TGTGCCAGCAGTCGACTGGGACAGGGAGACGGCTACACCTTC
TRBD1,TRBV6-5,few,TRBJ1-3,CASSYSDRPLSGNTIYF,TGTGCCAGCAGTTACTCGGACAGGCCCCTCTCTGGAAACACCATATATTTT
.,TRBV27,.,TRBJ2-1,CASSFQAVKYNEQFF,TGTGCCAGCAGTTTTCAGGCGGTAAAATACAATGAGCAGTTCTTC
TRBD2,TRBV6-5,many,TRBJ2-1,CASSYTPAGLALYNEQFF,TGTGCCAGCAGTTACACTCCGGCGGGACTAGCGCTTTACAATGAGCAGTTCTTC
TRBD1,TRBV18,.,TRBJ2-7,CASSTTDRVWYEQYF,TGTGCCAGCTCCACCACGGACAGGGTTTGGTACGAGCAGTACTTC
.,TRBV30,few,TRBJ1-2,CAWKGINYGYTF,TGTGCCTGGAAGGGGATTAACTATGGCTACACCTTC
.,TRBV20-1,.,TRBJ2-1,CSVEFSYNEQFF,TGCAGTGTAGAGTTTTCCTACAATGAGCAGTTCTTC
.,TRBV24-1,.,TRBJ1-5,CATSDGSGSQPQHF,TGTGCCACCAGTGATGGCTCAGGGTCCCAGCCCCAGCATTTT
TRBD2,TRBV19,.,TRBJ2-2,CASSKGLATGELFF,TGTGCCAGTAGTAAGGGACTAGCAACCGGGGAGCTGTTTTTT
TRBD1,TRBV19,.,TRBJ1-1,CASESTGGYLKMNTQAFF,TGTGCCAGTGAGAGTACAGGGGGCTACTTGAAAATGAACACTCAAGCTTTCTTT
.,TRBV28,.,TRBJ1-2,CASSFSFPDSASNYGYTF,TGTGCCAGCAGTTTCTCATTCCCGGACAGCGCAAGTAACTATGGCTACACCTTC
TRBD1,TRBV19,many,TRBJ1-2,CASRSRDRVYGYTF,TGTGCCAGTAGGAGTCGGGACAGGGTTTATGGCTACACCTTC
.,TRBV18,.,TRBJ2-2,CASSPRQLNTVTGELFF,TGTGCCAGCTCACCAAGGCAACTGAACACTGTCACCGGGGAGCTGTTTTTT
.,TRBV6-1,medium-sized,TRBJ1-1,CASSGRNTEAFF,TGTGCCAGCAGTGGCCGTAATACTGAAGCTTTCTTT
.,TRBV6-4,few,TRBJ2-3,CESSNGPDTQYF,TGTGAAAGCAGTAACGGCCCAGATACGCAGTATTTT
.,TRBV5-1,.,TRBJ2-2,CASSLVGGTGELFF,TGCGCCAGCAGCTTGGTAGGAGGCACCGGGGAGCTGTTTTTT
TRBD1,TRBV14,many,TRBJ2-1,CASSQGQGWYNEQFF,TGTGCCAGCAGCCAAGGACAGGGTTGGTACAATGAGCAGTTCTTC
.,TRBV10-2,.,TRBJ1-3,CASSPRTGAGNTIYF,TGCGCCAGCAGTCCCCGGACGGGGGCCGGAAACACCATATATTTT
.,TRBV5-4,.,TRBJ2-5,CASGNSGETQYF,TGTGCCAGCGGAAATAGCGGTGAGACACAGTACTTC
TRBD2,TRBV11-2,.,TRBJ2-2,CASSARGTTYTGELFF,TGTGCCAGCAGCGCACGAGGGACTACCTACACCGGGGAGCTGTTTTTT
.,TRBV30,.,TRBJ2-1,CAWSVGLANEQFF,TGTGCCTGGAGTGTAGGGCTAGCGAATGAGCAGTTCTTC
.,TRBV4-3,.,TRBJ1-2,CASGQDVADFAGYTF,TGCGCCAGCGGCCAAGACGTAGCGGACTTTGCGGGCTACACCTTC
TRBD1,TRBV7-8,many,TRBJ1-1,CASSLGRDRGLATEAFF,TGTGCCAGCAGCTTAGGGAGGGACAGGGGTTTGGCCACTGAAGCTTTCTTT
.,TRBV7-2,many,TRBJ1-4,CASSLGASEKLFF,TGTGCCAGCAGCTTGGGGGCTTCAGAAAAACTGTTTTTT